The 31 T cell receptor beta chains presented below share a single source sample, sequenced in a study of response to subunit inactivated influenza vaccine. In TCRdb, the RT-PCR reads were re-called with MiXCR into one record per CDR3 protein. The sample contains over 800,000 distinct CDR3 sequences, 21% of which appear only once. The starting material was PBMCs from blood, obtained 5 days after vaccination. The source of these receptors is a man aged 50 to 59 who received an inactivated influenza vaccine.

This clonotype was observed a few times. The genes are TRBV12-3 or TRBV12-4 and TRBJ2-3, with D unresolved. This CDR3 contains 14 residues. V lost 7 bases to trimming and J lost 1 base, with 12 bases between them. The CDR3 sequence is CASTPRLGTDTQYF. CDR3 bases: TGTGCCAGCACCCCCCGCCTTGGCACAGATACGCAGTATTTT.

This CDR3 is CSARDLLGSPLHF. The CDR3 coding sequence is TGCAGTGCTAGAGATCTCTTGGGATCACCCCTCCACTTT. V usage is TRBV20-1 and J usage is TRBJ1-6; no clear D gene. Germline lookup yields CDR1 DFQATT and CDR2 SNEGSKA (reference sequence). The length of the CDR3 is 13 residues. Trimming took 0 bases from V and 10 from J, leaving 10 bases between them.

The chain recombines TRBV28 with TRBJ2-3, with 9 bases aligning to TRBD2. The CDR3 is 16 residues long. Per the germline V gene, CDR1 is MDHEN and CDR2 is SYDVKM. Trimming removed 2 bases from V and 3 bases from J; junction bases left unmatched: 6. This CDR3 is CASSLIETSGTDTQYF. The CDR3 DNA follows: TGTGCCAGCAGTTTAATCGAGACTAGCGGAACAGATACGCAGTATTTT.

The chain recombines TRBV4-3 with TRBJ2-3; 12 bases agree with TRBD2. V dropped 4 bases and J dropped 3; count of bases not matched to a gene: 8. Per the germline V gene, CDR1 is LGHNA and CDR2 is YSLEER. The CDR3 totals 17 residues. As DNA, the CDR3 is TGCGCCAGCAGCCCGACGCCTAGCGGGGGGGCGACAGATACGCAGTATTTT. Its protein product is CASSPTPSGGATDTQYF.

This clonotype appeared a few times. The rearrangement links TRBV28 to TRBJ2-1; TRBD2 is a possible D gene (5 bases). CDR3 length: 12 residues. V was trimmed by 5 bases and J by 11 bases, leaving 13 bases between them. The V gene's germline CDR1 is MDHEN and CDR2 SYDVKM. The CDR3 DNA sequence: TGTGCCAGCAGTGTACCGCGGACTCAGCAGTTCTTC. Its translation: CASSVPRTQQFF.

In its sample, this clonotype was seen many times. The chain uses TRBV12-3 or TRBV12-4 and TRBJ1-2, with TRBD1 matching over 11 bases. With 6 bases clipped from V and 0 bases from J, the junction kept 9 bases outside the gene matches. This CDR3 has 17 residues. The DNA for the CDR3 is TGTGCCAGCAGGCAAGGACAGGGGGCGGTTACTAACTATGGCTACACCTTC. As protein: CASRQGQGAVTNYGYTF.

The rearrangement joins TRBV29-1 to TRBJ2-1, with D unclear. There are 16 residues in the CDR3. Trimming pared 1 base from V and 7 bases from J, leaving 20 bases between. Germline-derived CDR1 and CDR2 are SQVTM and ANQGSEA. The DNA of the CDR3 is TGCAGCGTTGAAGGGGTAGGCCTCTACGGGTGGAATGAGCAGTTCTTC. Protein sequence: CSVEGVGLYGWNEQFF.

This clonotype was counted a few times. The J gene is TRBJ1-2, the V gene TRBV6-1; 12 bases fit TRBD1. CDR3 length equals 15 residues. Germline CDR1 reads MNHNS; CDR2 reads SASEGT. Trimming took 6 bases from V and 3 from J; bases not matched to a gene: 5. The DNA of the CDR3 is TGTGCCAGCAGCTCCGGGACAGGGGGCGACTATGGCTACACCTTC. It encodes CASSSGTGGDYGYTF.

The V call is TRBV6-5, the J call TRBJ2-1; 7 nucleotides line up with TRBD2. V was clipped by 0 bases and J by 5 bases; unmatched bases: 4. CDR1 is MNHEY, CDR2 SVGAGI, per germline. The CDR3 is 15 amino acids. In nucleotides, the CDR3 is TGTGCCAGCAGTTACTCGGGGCTAGCGGACAATGAGCAGTTCTTC. Encoded protein: CASSYSGLADNEQFF.

J is TRBJ2-7 and V is TRBV7-9; a possible D gene is TRBD2 (5 bases). The V end was cut by 2 bases, the J end by 3 bases, with 17 bases between. The CDR3 contains 16 residues. The V gene's germline CDR1 is SEHNR and CDR2 FQNEAQ (reference sequence). CDR3 in DNA: TGTGCCAGCAGCTTATCATTTGGACTCCTAATCTACGAGCAGTACTTC. Protein product: CASSLSFGLLIYEQYF.

The rearrangement uses TRBV20-1 and TRBJ2-7; 11 bases are a match to TRBD1. CDR1 DFQATT and CDR2 SNEGSKA come from the germline V gene (reference sequence). The CDR3 is 14 residues long. V dropped 3 bases and J dropped 2; count of bases not matched to a gene: 3. This chain's CDR3 is CSARWGQGAYEQYF. CDR3 DNA sequence: TGCAGTGCTAGGTGGGGACAGGGGGCCTACGAGCAGTACTTC.

The rearrangement uses TRBV5-1 and TRBJ1-5; the D is unclear. The CDR3 runs to 12 residues. Germline V gene sequence: CDR1 SGHRS, CDR2 YFSETQ. The V end lost 4 bases, the J end lost 5 bases, and 7 bases lay between the germline ends. For the CDR3, the DNA is TGCGCCAGCAGCCCGGAGCATCAGCCCCAGCATTTT. It is translated as CASSPEHQPQHF. Full variable domain (outside the CDR3, taken from reference TRBV5-1 and TRBJ1-5): KAGVTQTPRYLIKTRGQQVTLSCSPISGHRSVSWYQQTPGQGLQFLFEYFSETQRNKGNFPGRFSGRQFSNSRSEMNVSTLELGDSALYLCASSPEHQPQHFGDGTRLSIL.

A few counts support this clonotype. For the CDR3, the DNA is TGCAGCGTTGTCAAGGTAGACACTGAAGCTTTCTTT. It translates to CSVVKVDTEAFF. The chain joins TRBV29-1 to TRBJ1-1, with D unresolved. Trimming shortened V by 4 bases and J by 3 bases, and 9 bases separated the two germline ends. The CDR3 has 12 amino acids. CDR1 and CDR2 (germline): SQVTM, ANQGSEA. Using reference TRBV29-1 and TRBJ1-1 for the parts outside the CDR3, the full variable domain is SAVISQKPSRDICQRGTSLTIQCQVDSQVTMMFWYRQQPGQSLTLIATANQGSEATYESGFVIDKFPISRPNLTFSTLTVSNMSPEDSSIYLCSVVKVDTEAFFGQGTRLTVV.

This clonotype was seen a handful of times. The chain links TRBV4-1 to TRBJ2-2; D is possibly TRBD1 (5 bases). Trimming took off 0 bases at V and 1 base at J, with 9 bases between the two ends. Per germline, CDR1 MGHRA and CDR2 YSYEKL. The CDR3 consists of 16 residues. As DNA, the CDR3 is TGCGCCAGCAGCCAAGAGGGGCAGGGGAACACCGGGGAGCTGTTTTTT. Its protein is CASSQEGQGNTGELFF.

The chain has TRBV6-1 and TRBJ2-2; maybe TRBD2 (6 bases). V was cut by 5 bases and J by 5 bases, with 15 bases left in between. CDR1 and CDR2 from the germline V gene are MNHNS and SASEGT. The CDR3 is made up of 15 amino acids. The chain's CDR3 is CASSTPSAQTGELFF. The CDR3 bases are TGTGCCAGCAGTACACCTAGCGCCCAAACCGGGGAGCTGTTTTTT.

This clonotype has just a few counts. The chain links TRBV12-3 or TRBV12-4 to TRBJ2-5; the match to TRBD2 covers 11 bases. V was clipped by 6 bases and J by 2 bases; unmatched bases: 8. This CDR3 has 16 residues. The CDR3 nucleotides are TGTGCCAGCAGAAACGATAGCGGGAGGGGGCAAGAGACCCAGTACTTC. Its protein is CASRNDSGRGQETQYF.

The gene calls are TRBV5-1 and TRBJ2-3; 7 bases fit TRBD1. The trim removed 4 bases at V and 12 bases at J, leaving 8 bases unmatched. Germline assignment: CDR1 SGHRS and CDR2 YFSETQ. The CDR3 loop spans 12 amino acids. The CDR3 loop reads CASSTGTESQYF. CDR3 in DNA: TGCGCCAGCAGCACGGGGACAGAGTCCCAGTATTTT.

This clonotype was picked up a small number of times. The chain carries TRBV20-1 and TRBJ2-7; no firm D call. CDR1 DFQATT and CDR2 SNEGSKA come from the germline V gene (reference sequence). The CDR3 loop spans 16 amino acids. V lost 0 bases and J 2 bases, leaving 17 bases between the germline ends. The CDR3 reads CSARDGSPGRTYEQYF. CDR3 sequence (DNA): TGCAGTGCTAGAGATGGAAGCCCGGGTCGGACCTACGAGCAGTACTTC.

The rearrangement links TRBV9 to TRBJ2-1, with a weak D call TRBD1 (6 bases). There are 17 residues in the CDR3. From germline, CDR1 is SGDLS and CDR2 YYNGEE. Trimming stripped 3 bases from V and 0 bases from J, with 16 bases between. For the CDR3, the DNA is TGTGCCAGCAGCGCCTCGATTACAGGGAGCTCCTACAATGAGCAGTTCTTC. This sequence encodes CASSASITGSSYNEQFF.

This clonotype has a handful of counts. The V call is TRBV11-2, the J call TRBJ2-7; TRBD1 agrees at 7 bases. The ends lost 2 bases at V and 1 base at J; junction bases unmatched: 5. The CDR3 runs 15 residues. Germline V gene data show CDR1 as SGHAT and CDR2 as FQNNGV. In nucleotides, the CDR3 is TGTGCCAGCAGCTTATACGGGGACAGATCCTACGAGCAGTACTTC. Translated, it gives CASSLYGDRSYEQYF. Full variable domain (rest looked up from reference TRBV11-2 and TRBJ2-7): EAGVAQSPRYKIIEKRQSVAFWCNPISGHATLYWYQQILGQGPKLLIQFQNNGVVDDSQLPKDRFSAERLKGVDSTLKIQPAKLEDSAVYLCASSLYGDRSYEQYFGPGTRLTVT.

This clonotype was detected many times. The chain employs TRBV20-1 and TRBJ2-1; no definite D call. The CDR3 has 12 residues. Germline V gene sequence: CDR1 DFQATT, CDR2 SNEGSKA (reference sequence). V lost 1 base and J 6 bases, leaving 7 bases between the germline ends. CDR3: CSARVDINEQFF. The CDR3 region has the DNA TGCAGTGCTAGAGTGGATATCAATGAGCAGTTCTTC.

This clonotype was recorded a few times. The chain couples TRBV7-9 to TRBJ2-1; no firm D call. The V end lost 1 base, the J end lost 12 bases, and 16 bases lay between the germline ends. Germline CDR1 and CDR2: SEHNR and FQNEAQ (reference sequence). The CDR3 consists of 14 residues. The CDR3 nucleotides are TGTGCCAGCAGCTTAGACGCGACCTCAAAGGGGCAGTTCTTC. Its translation is CASSLDATSKGQFF.

This clonotype was counted only a few times. This chain joins TRBV9 and TRBJ2-4; the D gene is possibly TRBD1 (9 bases). Trimming took 0 bases from V and 4 from J, leaving 20 bases between them. CDR1 and CDR2 (germline): SGDLS, YYNGEE. The CDR3 is made up of 18 amino acids. CDR3 sequence reads: CASSVDPGGTGPKNIQYF. The CDR3 coding sequence is TGTGCCAGCAGCGTAGATCCGGGGGGGACAGGGCCAAAAAACATTCAGTACTTC.

This chain links TRBV10-3 with TRBJ2-3; 11 nucleotides line up with TRBD2. CDR1 ENHRY and CDR2 SYGVKD come from the germline V gene. The V segment lost 2 bases and the J segment 0 bases; nucleotides outside the gene matches: 7. The CDR3 is 18 residues long. CDR3: CAISEKPSGGLSTDTQYF. The DNA for the CDR3 is TGTGCCATCAGTGAGAAACCTAGCGGGGGGCTGAGCACAGATACGCAGTATTTT.

The rearrangement joins TRBV12-3 or TRBV12-4 to TRBJ2-2; D possibly uses TRBD1 or TRBD2 (5 bases each). This CDR3 is 16 amino acids long. Trimming took 6 bases from V and 4 from J, leaving 18 bases between them. CDR3 region: CASSGLGTDGTGELFF. The CDR3 DNA reads as TGTGCCAGCAGCGGACTGGGGACGGATGGCACCGGGGAGCTGTTTTTT.

V usage is TRBV7-3 and J usage is TRBJ2-3, with TRBD1 matching 7 bases. The V and J ends lost 5 bases and 6 bases, in that order; junction bases with no gene match: 5. In germline, CDR1 is SGHTA, CDR2 FQGTGA. The CDR3 is made up of 13 amino acids. The CDR3 coding sequence is TGTGCCAGCAGCAAAACAGGGGCGGATACGCAGTATTTT. Protein sequence: CASSKTGADTQYF.

This clonotype occurred a few times. The chain is built from TRBV5-1 and TRBJ2-3; TRBD2 might be the D (6 bases). The CDR3 sequence is 13 residues long. Trimming left V 7 bases short and J 6 bases short, with 15 bases between. Per the germline V gene, CDR1 is SGHRS and CDR2 is YFSETQ. CDR3 sequence (DNA): TGCGCCAGCGGCGACTGGGGGAGGGATACGCAGTATTTT. Its translation is CASGDWGRDTQYF.

On this clonotype: The junction shows a germline mismatch at one end, possibly a read error. The chain has TRBV7-3 and TRBJ2-3; 8 bases map to TRBD2. The CDR3 sequence is 20 residues long. Germline V gene sequence: CDR1 SGHTA, CDR2 FQGTGA. The CDR3 here is CASSLTYPGGPMAGTDTQYF. DNA for the CDR3: TGTGCCAGCAGCCTAACGTATCCGGGAGGGCCTATGGCGGGCACAGATACGCAGTATTTT. The full variable domain, rest sourced from reference TRBV7-3 and TRBJ2-3, is GAGVSQTPSNKVTEKGKYVELRCDPISGHTALYWYRQSLGQGPEFLIYFQGTGAADDSGLPNDRFFAVRPEGSVSTLKIQRTERGDSAVYLCASSLTYPGGPMAGTDTQYFGPGTRLTVL.

This clonotype appeared a single time. CDR3 sequence: CSVEDLRETQYF. CDR3 DNA sequence: TGCAGCGTTGAGGACCTACGGGAGACCCAGTACTTC. The chain is built from TRBV29-1 and TRBJ2-5; D unresolved. The V end was cut by 3 bases, the J end by 5 bases, with 10 bases between. This CDR3 has 12 amino acids. In germline, CDR1 is SQVTM, CDR2 ANQGSEA.

The gene calls are TRBV5-1 and TRBJ2-3; either TRBD1 or TRBD2 may fit D (5 bases each). CDR3 length: 16 amino acids. Per germline, CDR1 SGHRS and CDR2 YFSETQ. V was trimmed by 2 bases and J by 0 bases, leaving 13 bases between them. CDR3 amino acids: CASSFGTVFSTDTQYF. In DNA form, the CDR3 reads TGCGCCAGCAGCTTCGGGACGGTTTTTAGCACAGATACGCAGTATTTT.

This clonotype was observed a few times. The V gene is TRBV30, the J gene TRBJ1-1; TRBD1 aligns across 7 bases. The V and J ends lost 2 bases and 3 bases, in that order; junction bases with no gene match: 9. The CDR3 runs 15 residues. Germline-derived CDR1 and CDR2 are GTSNPN and SVGIG (reference sequence). CDR3 DNA sequence: TGTGCCTGGAGTCGCCCAGGAGGGGGCTACACTGAAGCTTTCTTT. Protein: CAWSRPGGGYTEAFF.